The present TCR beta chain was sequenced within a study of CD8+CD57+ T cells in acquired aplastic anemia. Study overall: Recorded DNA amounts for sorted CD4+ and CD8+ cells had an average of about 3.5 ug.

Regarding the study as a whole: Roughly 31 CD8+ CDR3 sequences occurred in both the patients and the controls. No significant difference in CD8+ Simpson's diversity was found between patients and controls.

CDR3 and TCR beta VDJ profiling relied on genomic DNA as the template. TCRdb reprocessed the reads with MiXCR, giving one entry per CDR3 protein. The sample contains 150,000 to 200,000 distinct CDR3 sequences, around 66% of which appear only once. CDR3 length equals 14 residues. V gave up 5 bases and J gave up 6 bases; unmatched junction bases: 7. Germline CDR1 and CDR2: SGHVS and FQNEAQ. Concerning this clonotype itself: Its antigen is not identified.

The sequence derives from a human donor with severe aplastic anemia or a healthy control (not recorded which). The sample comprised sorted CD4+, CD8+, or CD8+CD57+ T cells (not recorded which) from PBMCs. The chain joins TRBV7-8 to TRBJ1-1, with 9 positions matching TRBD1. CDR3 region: CASSPRTGAAEAFF. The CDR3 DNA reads TGTGCCAGCAGCCCGCGGACAGGGGCCGCTGAAGCTTTCTTT.